The next 24 T cell receptor beta chains were all read from a single sample in a study of T-cell reconstitution after alpha-beta-depleted transplantation in children. During its preparation, the TCRbeta library received unique molecular identifiers. MiXCR, applied by TCRdb to the PCR reads, yields one record per CDR3 protein. The sample holds 200,000 to 250,000 distinct CDR3 sequences; around 9.9% are singletons and the top ten take roughly 30%. The specimen was PBMCs, collected before TCRalphabeta/CD19-depleted stem cell transplant. These receptors came from a child less than two years old with acute myeloid leukemia, due to receive a stem cell transplant.

Comments on this clonotype: A clone one base away is much larger, so this may be a read error. The V and J genes are TRBV20-1 and TRBJ2-1; TRBD1 matches 7 bases. CDR3 length: 14 amino acids. Per germline, CDR1 DFQATT and CDR2 SNEGSKA (reference sequence). V trimming: 6 bases; J trimming: 3 bases; junction bases outside the gene matches: 8. The CDR3 nucleotides read TGCAGTGCGGGACAGTTAAGCTTCTACAATGAGCAGTTCTTC. This encodes CSAGQLSFYNEQFF.

This clonotype occurred many times. CDR3: CASSPSGTDTQYF. CDR3 nucleotides: TGTGCCAGCTCACCTAGCGGGACAGATACGCAGTATTTT. This chain connects TRBV18 to TRBJ2-3; 7 nucleotides match TRBD2. CDR1 and CDR2 from the germline V gene are KGHSH and LQKENI. After removal of 3 bases from V and 3 bases from J, the junction contained 0 bases not matched to a gene. The CDR3 sequence is 13 residues long.

This clonotype has more than one count but fewer than ten. V and J are TRBV7-9 and TRBJ2-1; 7 nucleotides line up with TRBD2. The CDR3 consists of 15 residues. Germline CDR1 reads SEHNR; CDR2 reads FQNEAQ (reference sequence). With 1 base clipped from V and 8 bases from J, the junction kept 8 bases outside the gene matches. The CDR3 region has the DNA TGTGCCAGCAGCTTAGGGACTAGGATGGGCGATGAGCAGTTCTTC. Its translation is CASSLGTRMGDEQFF.

This clonotype showed up many times. The J gene is TRBJ1-3, the V gene TRBV11-2; unclear D gene. CDR3 length: 12 residues. Germline assignment: CDR1 SGHAT and CDR2 FQNNGV. V lost 5 bases and J 4 bases, leaving 6 bases between the germline ends. The CDR3 bases are TGTGCCAGCAGCCCCCAGGGAAACACCATATATTTT. The encoded protein is CASSPQGNTIYF.

As regards this clonotype: This sequence may be a read error, since a much larger clone differs from it by one base. The chain recombines TRBV3-1 with TRBJ2-1; D possibly corresponds to TRBD1 (6 bases). V lost 4 bases and J lost 4, with 11 bases in between. The CDR3 consists of 14 residues. The germline V gene encodes CDR1 LGHDT and CDR2 YNNKEL (reference sequence). CDR3 sequence (DNA): TGTGCCAGCAGCCCGGGACACATATACAATGAGCAGTTCTTC. This gives the protein CASSPGHIYNEQFF.

Ten or more counts support this clonotype. The chain recombines TRBV12-3 or TRBV12-4 with TRBJ2-3; 8 bases agree with TRBD2. V was clipped by 1 base and J by 5 bases; unmatched bases: 5. The CDR3 sequence is 15 residues long. CDR3 in amino acids: CASSLVGLEGDTQYF. CDR3 coding DNA: TGTGCCAGCAGTTTAGTGGGACTAGAGGGAGATACGCAGTATTTT.

The genes are TRBV7-2 and TRBJ2-1; 9 bases line up with TRBD2. The CDR3 runs 14 residues. After removal of 1 base from V and 12 bases from J, the junction contained 7 bases not matched to a gene. The germline CDR1 and CDR2 sequences are SGHTA and FQGNSA. This CDR3 is CASSLGVAGEVQFF. The CDR3, as DNA: TGTGCCAGCAGCTTAGGGGTAGCGGGAGAGGTGCAGTTCTTC.

The chain recombines TRBV5-4 with TRBJ1-2, with TRBD1 matching 7 bases. Looked up from germline, CDR1 is SGHNT and CDR2 is YYREEE (reference sequence). The CDR3 contains 15 residues. The ends lost 2 bases at V and 6 bases at J; junction bases unmatched: 10. CDR3 sequence: CASSLETGWGNGYTF. In nucleotides, the CDR3 is TGTGCCAGCAGCTTAGAGACAGGGTGGGGAAATGGCTACACCTTC.

The sample holds many counts of this clonotype. This rearrangement joins TRBV5-1 to TRBJ2-7; 7 nucleotides line up with TRBD2. This CDR3 is 15 amino acids long. J lost 2 bases, V lost 4 bases, and 9 bases had no gene match. Germline CDR1 SGHRS, CDR2 YFSETQ. In DNA, the CDR3 is TGCGCCAGCAGCATCATAGCGGGTCCTACCTACGAGCAGTACTTC. Translation: CASSIIAGPTYEQYF.

The V call is TRBV7-6, the J call TRBJ2-2; D may be TRBD1 or TRBD2 (5 bases each). Trimming removed 7 bases at V and 1 base at J, with 10 bases between. The germline CDR1 and CDR2 sequences are SGHVS and FNYEAQ. The CDR3 contains 14 residues. This CDR3 is CASTGTVNTGELFF. CDR3 in DNA: TGTGCCAGCACCGGGACGGTGAACACCGGGGAGCTGTTTTTT.

V is TRBV23-1 and J is TRBJ2-1; D possibly uses TRBD1 or TRBD2 (5 bases each). TRBV23-1 falls under the ORF class, with uncertain function. The CDR3 spans 15 residues. V was pared by 3 bases and J by 10 bases, with 19 bases between. CDR3: CASSHGPSGPPEQFF. CDR3 DNA sequence: TGCGCCAGCAGTCACGGACCCTCGGGGCCCCCCGAGCAGTTCTTC.

This clonotype was counted ten times or more. V is TRBV9 and J is TRBJ2-3, with D unclear. The CDR3 sequence is 14 residues long. Germline V gene data show CDR1 as SGDLS and CDR2 as YYNGEE. The V end lost 1 base, the J end lost 2 bases, and 8 bases lay between the germline ends. This CDR3 is CASSVRSDTDTQYF. DNA of the CDR3: TGTGCCAGCAGCGTAAGGTCCGACACAGATACGCAGTATTTT.

The chain combines TRBV5-1 with TRBJ1-1; D might be TRBD1 (6 bases). Germline CDR1 and CDR2: SGHRS and YFSETQ. The CDR3 has 15 residues. V was pared by 3 bases and J by 3 bases, with 15 bases between. The CDR3, as DNA: TGCGCCAGCAGCTACACAGGGCAGTCGCACACTGAAGCTTTCTTT. It yields the protein CASSYTGQSHTEAFF.

In its sample, this clonotype was seen many times. The genes are TRBV7-8 and TRBJ2-7; TRBD1 agrees at 8 bases. With V trimmed by 0 bases and J by 5 bases, 9 bases remained unmatched. Germline loops: CDR1 SGHVS, CDR2 FQNEAQ. The CDR3 has 16 residues. This CDR3 is CASSLAQGALGNEQYF. As DNA, the CDR3 is TGTGCCAGCAGCTTAGCGCAGGGGGCGCTTGGGAACGAGCAGTACTTC.

The table lists this clonotype with many counts. DNA of the CDR3: TGTGCCAGCAGTACGGGGACAGGGGGCGGAAATGAGCAGTTCTTC. The encoded protein is CASSTGTGGGNEQFF. This chain joins TRBV12-3 or TRBV12-4 and TRBJ2-1; 12 bases match TRBD1. This CDR3 is 15 amino acids long. With 5 bases clipped from V and 7 bases from J, the junction kept 6 bases outside the gene matches.

There are many counts of this clonotype. The V gene is TRBV5-1, the J gene TRBJ2-7, with 9 bases that match TRBD2. Unmatched junction bases numbered 2, after V lost 1 base and J lost 0 bases. Per the germline V gene, CDR1 is SGHRS and CDR2 is YFSETQ. The CDR3 is 15 residues long. The CDR3 DNA reads as TGCGCCAGCAGCTTGTCGACTAGCGGCTCCTACGAGCAGTACTTC. Amino acids: CASSLSTSGSYEQYF.

This clonotype was observed many times. Its ends do not fully match the called genes, so a read error is possible. The J gene is TRBJ2-5, the V gene TRBV14; the D gene is possibly TRBD1 (6 bases). The CDR3 sequence is 14 residues long. Germline V lookup: CDR1 SGHDN, CDR2 FVKESK. The CDR3 bases are TGTGCCAGCAGCCAATTCACAGGGCAAGTGACCCAGTACTTC. Protein sequence: CASSQFTGQVTQYF.

This clonotype was detected ten times or more. The V and J genes are TRBV6-1 and TRBJ2-7, with TRBD1 as a possible D gene (5 bases). Germline loops: CDR1 MNHNS, CDR2 SASEGT. The CDR3 is 14 residues long. The V and J ends lost 5 bases and 5 bases respectively, with 16 bases between them. The CDR3 spells CASSPMGPIDEQYF. The CDR3 nucleotides are TGTGCCAGCAGTCCAATGGGGCCTATCGACGAGCAGTACTTC.

V and J are TRBV10-3 and TRBJ2-2, with TRBD1 matching over 8 bases. The junction had 4 bases not matched to a gene; V was cut back by 4 bases and J by 3 bases. CDR3 size: 15 residues. Germline V CDR1 and CDR2: ENHRY, SYGVKD. The CDR3 region is CAISGRGHDTGELFF. In nucleotides, the CDR3 is TGTGCCATCAGTGGCAGGGGGCACGACACCGGGGAGCTGTTTTTT.

This clonotype appeared many times. The genes are TRBV20-1 and TRBJ2-2; 10 bases match TRBD1. The CDR3 loop spans 17 amino acids. J was trimmed by 2 bases and V by 3 bases; bases with no gene match: 9. Germline lookup yields CDR1 DFQATT and CDR2 SNEGSKA (reference sequence). Here the CDR3 reads CSARGETGGGNTGELFF. The CDR3 bases are TGCAGTGCTAGGGGAGAGACAGGGGGCGGAAACACCGGGGAGCTGTTTTTT.

The sample holds many counts of this clonotype. This chain joins TRBV7-3 and TRBJ2-1; 8 nucleotides agree with TRBD2. J gave up 0 bases and V 5 bases, and 6 bases lay outside the gene matches. CDR3 size: 16 residues. Germline CDR1 is SGHTA and CDR2 is FQGTGA. CDR3 loop: CASSVAGTSSYNEQFF. The CDR3 DNA sequence: TGTGCCAGCAGCGTCGCCGGGACTAGCTCCTACAATGAGCAGTTCTTC.

With regard to this clonotype: A much larger clone is a single base away; this may be a read error. The chain has TRBV3-1 and TRBJ2-5; weak D call: TRBD2 (5 bases). The germline V gene has CDR1 LGHDT and CDR2 YNNKEL (reference sequence). CDR3 size: 14 residues. CDR3 sequence: CASSQAGLGETQSF. CDR3 sequence (DNA): TGTGCCAGCAGCCAAGCTGGACTGGGAGAGACCCAGTCCTTC.

Many counts were recorded for this clonotype. This sequence joins TRBV7-9 and TRBJ2-3, with 9 bases aligning to TRBD2. CDR3 length equals 15 residues. Per germline, CDR1 SEHNR and CDR2 FQNEAQ (reference sequence). With 8 bases clipped from V and 2 bases from J, the junction kept 8 bases outside the gene matches. This chain's CDR3 is CASSTLAGHTDTQYF. Here the CDR3 DNA reads TGTGCCAGCTCCACTCTAGCGGGACACACAGATACGCAGTATTTT.

To note about this clonotype: This may stem from a read error, because a much larger clone lies one nucleotide away. The rearrangement links TRBV5-5 to TRBJ2-7; D is uncertain. Germline CDR1 and CDR2: SGHKS and YYEKEE (reference sequence). This CDR3 region has 13 residues. CDR3 DNA: TGTGCCAACAGCTTGGGTCACTTTTACGAGCAGTACTTC. Amino acid sequence: CANSLGHFYEQYF.